A single sample is the source of the 9 T cell receptor beta chains below, sequenced in a study of tissue T cells after allogeneic stem cell transplantation. Sequencing used immunoSEQ multiplex PCR; TCRdb keeps in-frame clones, though not all of them. Among about 50,000 clones listed, roughly 75% were seen once. Input material: sorted cells pooled from one or two spleens. These TCRs come from a pool of C57BL/6 mice in good health.

Remarks on this clone: All gene names here are mouse names. The CDR3 end lies 1 residue beyond the end of the read and is filled in from the germline J gene. Other DNA sequences of this sample code for an identical CDR3. The J gene is TRBJ2-3, the V gene TRBV3; 12 positions agree with TRBD2. The V segment lost 4 bases and the J segment 0 bases; nucleotides outside the gene matches: 2. Germline V gene data show CDR1 as SNHLY and CDR2 as FYNGKV (reference sequence). There are 16 residues in the CDR3. The sequenced part of the CDR3 DNA is TGTGCCAGCAGCTCGGGACTGGGGGGTAGTGCAGAAACGCTGTAT. This translates into CASSSGLGGSAETLY. The entire CDR3 reads CASSSGLGGSAETLYF.

Points on this clone: Gene names are mouse gene names. The CDR3 region is CAWSQEGGAETLYF. The part of the CDR3 DNA that was read is TGTGCCTGGAGTCAAGAGGGGGGCGCAGAAACGCTGTAT. This rearrangement joins TRBV31 to TRBJ2-3, with D possibly TRBD2 on 7 matching bases. The CDR3 extends 1 residue past the end of the read, so its final part is completed from the germline J gene. Germline V gene sequence: CDR1 GKSSPN, CDR2 SITVG. The CDR3 length is 14 residues. Trimming shortened V by 1 base and J by 3 bases, and 11 bases separated the two germline ends.

As regards this clone: Here the gene names and germline are mouse. The read terminates 1 residue ahead of where the CDR3 ends, so the germline J gene completes it. The J gene is TRBJ2-5, the V gene TRBV29; D tentatively reads TRBD1 or TRBD2 (5 bases each). The CDR3 length is 13 residues. The V end was cut by 3 bases, the J end by 5 bases, with 9 bases between. Germline-derived CDR1 and CDR2 are MSHET and SYDVDS. The CDR3 loop reads CASSLGDPDTQYF. Partial CDR3 DNA: TGTGCTAGCAGTTTGGGGGATCCAGACACCCAGTAC.

To note about this clone: Gene labels here are mouse ones. The CDR3 spells CASSLGGNTGQLYF. The part of the CDR3 DNA that was read is TGTGCCAGCAGTTTAGGGGGTAACACCGGGCAGCTCTAC. J is TRBJ2-2 and V is TRBV15, with D unresolved. Read sequence stops 1 residue before the CDR3 end, and the germline J gene provides the missing end. Trimming removed 1 base at V and 2 bases at J, with 5 bases between. Germline V lookup: CDR1 SGHND, CDR2 FRSKSL. The CDR3 runs to 14 residues.

This clone came up once. Here the gene names and germline are mouse. The missing CDR3 end, 1 residue past where the read stops, is filled in from the germline J gene. V gene TRBV13-1 combines with J gene TRBJ2-1; 12 bases map to TRBD2. V gave up 5 bases and J gave up 7 bases; unmatched junction bases: 4. The germline V gene encodes CDR1 NSHNY and CDR2 SYGAGN. The CDR3 has 14 amino acids. The chain's CDR3 is CASSLDWGGAEQFF. The DNA read from the CDR3 is TGTGCCAGCAGCCTGGACTGGGGGGGGGCTGAGCAGTTC.

Notes on this clone: Gene names and germline refer to mouse. The read comes to an end 1 residue before the CDR3 does, leaving the germline J gene to fill in the end. The V gene is TRBV31, the J gene TRBJ2-1; no clear D. The CDR3 covers 11 residues. The V and J ends lost 5 bases and 3 bases respectively, with 5 bases between them. Germline V CDR1 and CDR2: GKSSPN, SITVG. The chain's CDR3 is CAWGTYAEQFF. CDR3 DNA, as far as it was read: TGTGCCTGGGGTACCTATGCTGAGCAGTTC.

To note about this clone: Mouse gene names apply. The read comes to an end 1 residue before the CDR3 does, leaving the germline J gene to fill in the end. The rearrangement joins TRBV13-2 to TRBJ2-7; D tentatively reads TRBD1 or TRBD2 (6 bases each). The CDR3 covers 14 residues. V lost 0 bases and J 4 bases, leaving 11 bases between the germline ends. Germline lookup yields CDR1 NNHNN and CDR2 SYGAGS (reference sequence). The CDR3 bases that were read are TGTGCCAGCGGTGATGTGGGGGCGCGATATGAACAGTAC. The encoded protein is CASGDVGARYEQY. The entire CDR3 protein reads CASGDVGARYEQYF.

Comments on this clone: Gene names are the mouse ones. The read stops 1 residue short of the end of the CDR3; the missing end is completed from the germline J gene. This sequence joins TRBV19 and TRBJ2-7; possibly TRBD1 for D (5 bases). V dropped 0 bases and J dropped 5 bases, with 6 bases sitting between them. CDR3 length: 12 amino acids. Germline CDR1 and CDR2: FNHDT and SITEND (reference sequence). CDR3 DNA, as far as it was read: TGTGCCAGCAGTATAGCAGGGAATGAACAGTAC. This translates into CASSIAGNEQY. The whole CDR3 sequence reads CASSIAGNEQYF.

In the case of this clone: One end of the junction varies from germline; a read error may be responsible. Mouse germline and gene names are used. The missing CDR3 end, 1 residue past where the read stops, is filled in from the germline J gene. Other DNA sequences in this specimen translate into the identical CDR3. The V gene is TRBV2, the J gene TRBJ2-2; D may correspond to TRBD1 or TRBD2 (5 bases each). The CDR3 is 17 residues long. The germline gives CDR1 LGHNA, CDR2 YSYQKL. The CDR3 sequence is CASSQDRGPANTGQLYF. CDR3 DNA, as far as it was read: TGTGCTAGCAGCCAAGACCGGGGCCCAGCAAACACCGGGCAGCTCTAC.